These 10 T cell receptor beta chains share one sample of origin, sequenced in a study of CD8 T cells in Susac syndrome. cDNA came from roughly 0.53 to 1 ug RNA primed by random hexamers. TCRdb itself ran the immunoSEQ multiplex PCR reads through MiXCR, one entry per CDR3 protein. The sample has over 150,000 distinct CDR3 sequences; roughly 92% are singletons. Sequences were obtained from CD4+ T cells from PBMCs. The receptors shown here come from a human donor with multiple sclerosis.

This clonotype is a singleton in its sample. Written as DNA, the CDR3 is TGCAGTGCTAGCGGGGGGGCTTACAATGAGCAGTTCTTC. Protein: CSASGGAYNEQFF. This chain joins TRBV20-1 and TRBJ2-1; 8 bases map to TRBD2. V dropped 3 bases and J dropped 4; count of bases not matched to a gene: 2. CDR1 and CDR2 (germline): DFQATT, SNEGSKA (reference sequence). The CDR3 extends over 13 amino acids.

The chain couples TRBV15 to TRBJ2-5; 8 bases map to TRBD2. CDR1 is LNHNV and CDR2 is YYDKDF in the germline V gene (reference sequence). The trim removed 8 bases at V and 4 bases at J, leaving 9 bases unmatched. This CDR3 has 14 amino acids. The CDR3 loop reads CATGAGGTGETQYF. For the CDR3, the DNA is TGTGCCACCGGGGCGGGAGGTACGGGAGAGACCCAGTACTTC. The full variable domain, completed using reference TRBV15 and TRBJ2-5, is DAMVIQNPRYQVTQFGKPVTLSCSQTLNHNVMYWYQQKSSQAPKLLFHYYDKDFNNEADTPDNFQSRRPNTSFCFLDIRSPGLGDTAMYLCATGAGGTGETQYFGPGTRLLVL.

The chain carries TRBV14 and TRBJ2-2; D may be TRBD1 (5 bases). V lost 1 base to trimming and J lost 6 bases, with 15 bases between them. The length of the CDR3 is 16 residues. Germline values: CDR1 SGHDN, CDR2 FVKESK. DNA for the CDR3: TGTGCCAGCAGCCAAGTAAGGCAGGGAACCCCCGGGGAGCTGTTTTTT. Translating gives CASSQVRQGTPGELFF.

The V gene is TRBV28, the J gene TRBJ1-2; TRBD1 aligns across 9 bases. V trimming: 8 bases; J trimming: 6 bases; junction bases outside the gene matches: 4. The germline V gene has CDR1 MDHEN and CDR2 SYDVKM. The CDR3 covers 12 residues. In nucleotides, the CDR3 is TGTGCCAGCTTAGACAGGGGGAATGGCTACACCTTC. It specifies CASLDRGNGYTF.

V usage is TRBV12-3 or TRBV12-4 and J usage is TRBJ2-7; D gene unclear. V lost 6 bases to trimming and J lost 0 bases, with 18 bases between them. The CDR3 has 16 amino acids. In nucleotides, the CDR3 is TGTGCCAGCAGCTCGGCGCCTCCCAGGAGCTCCTACGAGCAGTACTTC. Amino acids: CASSSAPPRSSYEQYF.

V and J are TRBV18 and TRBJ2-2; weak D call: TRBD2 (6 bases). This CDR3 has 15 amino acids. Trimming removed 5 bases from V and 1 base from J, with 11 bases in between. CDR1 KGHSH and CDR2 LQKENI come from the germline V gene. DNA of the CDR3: TGTGCCAGCTCAGCGGGACCGATGAACACCGGGGAGCTGTTTTTT. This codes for CASSAGPMNTGELFF.

The CDR3 DNA reads as TGTGCCAGCAGCTTAAATCGGGGGAGCACTGAAGCTTTCTTT. Amino acids: CASSLNRGSTEAFF. This sequence joins TRBV7-3 and TRBJ1-1, with TRBD1 as a possible D gene (5 bases). The CDR3 spans 14 residues. Germline V gene sequence: CDR1 SGHTA, CDR2 FQGTGA. Trimming cost V 1 base and J 4 bases, with 10 bases left between them.

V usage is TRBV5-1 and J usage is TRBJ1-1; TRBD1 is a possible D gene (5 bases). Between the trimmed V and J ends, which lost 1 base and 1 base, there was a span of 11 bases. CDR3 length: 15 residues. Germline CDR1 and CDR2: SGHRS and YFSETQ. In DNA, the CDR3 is TGCGCCAGCAGCTTGCGGGCAGGGCCGAACACTGAAGCTTTCTTT. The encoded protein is CASSLRAGPNTEAFF.

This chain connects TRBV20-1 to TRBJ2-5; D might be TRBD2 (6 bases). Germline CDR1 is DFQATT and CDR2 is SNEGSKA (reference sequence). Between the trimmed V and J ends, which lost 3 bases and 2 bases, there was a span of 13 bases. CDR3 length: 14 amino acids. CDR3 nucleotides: TGCAGTGCTAGGCGACTAGAATTACAAGAGACCCAGTACTTC. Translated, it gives CSARRLELQETQYF.

As DNA, the CDR3 is TGTGCCTGGAGTTTCCAGACAGGGGGCGCCACTGAAGCTTTCTTT. Translation gives CAWSFQTGGATEAFF. The genes are TRBV30 and TRBJ1-1, with 10 bases aligning to TRBD1. V trimming: 2 bases; J trimming: 4 bases; junction bases outside the gene matches: 7. The CDR3 is made up of 15 amino acids. From germline, CDR1 is GTSNPN and CDR2 SVGIG (reference sequence). The full variable domain, with the rest looked up from reference TRBV30 and TRBJ1-1, is SQTIHQWPATLVQPVGSPLSLECTVEGTSNPNLYWYRQAAGRGLQLLFYSVGIGQISSEVPQNLSASRPQDRQFILSSKKLLLSDSGFYLCAWSFQTGGATEAFFGQGTRLTVV.